Presented here are 13 T cell receptor beta chains from one specimen sequenced in a study of T cells after yellow fever vaccination. TCRdb used MiXCR to reprocess the 5' RACE reads, holding one entry per CDR3 protein. The sample includes 350,000 to 450,000 distinct CDR3 sequences, approximately 6% of them seen just once. The starting material was PBMCs, obtained 5 days after the yellow fever booster vaccination. The origin of the receptors is a man in his thirties or forties who received the YFV17D yellow fever vaccine.

This clonotype has only a few counts. The chain is built from TRBV20-1 and TRBJ2-7; D uncertain. This CDR3 region has 13 residues. Trimming shortened V by 6 bases and J by 5 bases, and 17 bases separated the two germline ends. Germline V gene sequence: CDR1 DFQATT, CDR2 SNEGSKA (reference sequence). The CDR3 reads CSAQARAYDEQYF. CDR3 coding DNA: TGCAGTGCCCAGGCCCGCGCCTACGACGAGCAGTACTTC.

In its sample, this clonotype was seen a few times. V usage is TRBV29-1 and J usage is TRBJ1-2; D gene ambiguous. Germline CDR1 and CDR2: SQVTM and ANQGSEA. CDR3 length: 11 residues. The V and J ends lost 5 bases and 3 bases respectively, with 7 bases between them. CDR3 amino acids: CSVQRDYGYTF. The CDR3 DNA is TGCAGCGTTCAGCGGGACTATGGCTACACCTTC.

This clonotype was seen a handful of times. The chain employs TRBV11-2 and TRBJ2-7, with 13 bases aligning to TRBD2. The CDR3 has 19 residues. Germline CDR1 and CDR2: SGHAT and FQNNGV. V dropped 5 bases and J dropped 2; count of bases not matched to a gene: 15. The CDR3 DNA follows: TGTGCCAGCAGCACCGAACTGGGGACTAGCGGGACCTGGACCTACGAGCAGTACTTC. This gives the protein CASSTELGTSGTWTYEQYF.

The sample holds a few counts of this clonotype. This chain links TRBV2 with TRBJ1-5; no firm D call. In germline, CDR1 is SNHLY, CDR2 FYNNEI. Trimming removed 4 bases at V and 7 bases at J, with 17 bases between. The CDR3 is 15 residues long. CDR3 protein: CASSVEHPHGQPQHF. CDR3 coding DNA: TGTGCCAGCAGTGTCGAGCACCCTCATGGACAGCCCCAGCATTTT. Based on the CDR3 plus reference TRBV2 and TRBJ1-5, the full variable domain is EPEVTQTPSHQVTQMGQEVILRCVPISNHLYFYWYRQILGQKVEFLVSFYNNEISEKSEIFDDQFSVERPDGSNFTLKIRSTKLEDSAMYFCASSVEHPHGQPQHFGDGTRLSIL.

This clonotype was observed a handful of times. The chain joins TRBV7-2 to TRBJ2-3, with D uncertain. Germline CDR1 is SGHTA and CDR2 is FQGNSA. V was trimmed by 5 bases and J by 2 bases, leaving 11 bases between them. CDR3 size: 14 residues. CDR3 bases: TGTGCCAGCAGCCCCCCCTCGAACACAGATACGCAGTATTTT. Its translation is CASSPPSNTDTQYF.

This clonotype has a count of ten or more. The genes are TRBV20-1 and TRBJ1-6, with D perhaps TRBD1 (5 bases). Germline V gene lookup returns CDR1 DFQATT and CDR2 SNEGSKA (reference sequence). This CDR3 has 15 amino acids. Trimming took 0 bases from V and 4 from J, leaving 10 bases between them. In DNA, the CDR3 is TGCAGTGCTAGAGATGGGACGGTTTATAATTCACCCCTCCACTTT. Amino acid sequence: CSARDGTVYNSPLHF.

This clonotype was picked up a small number of times. The rearrangement joins TRBV5-4 to TRBJ2-5, with 10 bases aligning to TRBD1. Looked up from germline, CDR1 is SGHNT and CDR2 is YYREEE (reference sequence). This CDR3 comprises 15 residues. Germline trimming cut 4 bases from V and 7 bases from J; bases unmatched to any gene: 10. The CDR3 region is CASSLPGQGQGTQYF. The DNA of the CDR3 is TGTGCCAGCAGCCTACCGGGACAGGGGCAGGGGACCCAGTACTTC.

This chain connects TRBV4-2 to TRBJ2-3; TRBD2 matches at 10 bases. The germline CDR1 and CDR2 sequences are LGHNA and YNFKEQ. V lost 3 bases, J lost 0 bases, and 6 bases stayed unmatched. The CDR3 extends over 17 amino acids. CDR3 DNA sequence: TGTGCCAGCAGCCAGGCAACTAGCGGGACAAGCACAGATACGCAGTATTTT. Translated: CASSQATSGTSTDTQYF.

The gene calls are TRBV9 and TRBJ2-3, with TRBD1 as a possible D gene (6 bases). Germline V gives CDR1 SGDLS, CDR2 YYNGEE. The ends were cut back, 1 base at V and 4 bases at J, with 10 bases in the middle. The CDR3 has 14 residues. The CDR3 region is CASSVSGAADTQYF. The CDR3 DNA sequence: TGTGCCAGCAGCGTATCAGGGGCGGCAGATACGCAGTATTTT.

This chain uses TRBV19 with TRBJ2-1; no definite D call. The CDR3 totals 14 residues. The germline V and J ends were trimmed by 7 bases and 2 bases, with 12 bases remaining between them. Looked up from germline, CDR1 is LNHDA and CDR2 is SQIVND (reference sequence). DNA for the CDR3: TGTGCCAGTACTTCGTGGGATGCCTACAATGAGCAGTTCTTC. Its translation: CASTSWDAYNEQFF.

This clonotype was seen repeatedly, ten times or more. The chain couples TRBV7-2 to TRBJ2-1; either TRBD1 or TRBD2 may fit D (5 bases each). Germline values: CDR1 SGHTA, CDR2 FQGNSA. CDR3 length: 14 amino acids. The V end lost 1 base, the J end lost 9 bases, and 13 bases lay between the germline ends. CDR3 amino acids: CASSLGLAGGEQFF. The CDR3 DNA sequence: TGTGCCAGCAGCTTAGGGCTAGCTGGGGGTGAGCAGTTCTTC. Full variable domain (missing parts from reference TRBV7-2 and TRBJ2-1): GAGVSQSPSNKVTEKGKDVELRCDPISGHTALYWYRQSLGQGLEFLIYFQGNSAPDKSGLPSDRFSAERTGGSVSTLTIQRTQQEDSAVYLCASSLGLAGGEQFFGPGTRLTVL.

This clonotype was detected a few times. The V gene is TRBV12-3 or TRBV12-4, the J gene TRBJ2-7, with D perhaps matching TRBD1 or TRBD2 (7 bases each). The CDR3 spans 16 residues. Trimming cost V 4 bases and J 3 bases, with 19 bases left between them. The CDR3 loop reads CASSSSGQGGFYEQYF. In DNA, the CDR3 is TGTGCCAGCAGTTCCTCCGGCCAGGGGGGGTTCTACGAGCAGTACTTC.

In this sample, this clonotype turned up many times. The CDR3 DNA reads as TGTGCCAGCAGTAGGGGGAACACCATATATTTT. As protein: CASSRGNTIYF. The J gene is TRBJ1-3, the V gene TRBV12-3 or TRBV12-4, with D possibly matching TRBD1 (6 bases). V dropped 5 bases and J dropped 7 bases, with 6 bases sitting between them. The CDR3 has 11 amino acids.